Listed below are T cell receptor beta chains from one sample, sequenced in a study of regulatory T cells in long-lasting Graves disease. Using its own MiXCR run on the multiplex PCR reads, TCRdb lists one record per CDR3 protein. The repertoire holds a few hundred thousand distinct CDR3 sequences, with less than 30% as singletons. Sequencing used peripheral blood mononuclear cells (PBMCs), obtained when the disease was refractory, from a patient treated with antithyroid drugs. Source of these receptors: a woman between 35 and 50 years old with Graves disease. Both conserved end residues are part of each CDR3. D genes are given only for firm matches. Clone size is stated in some rows and not others, as once, few, many or a class when expanded.

TRBV19	-	TRBJ2-2	-	TGTGCCAGTAGTATGATGGGCACCGGGGAGCTGTTTTTT	CASSMMGTGELFF
TRBV11-2	few	TRBJ2-3	-	TGTGCCAGCAGCCCCCGGTTAGGGCAGCACCAAATCACAGATACGCAGTATTTT	CASSPRLGQHQITDTQYF
TRBV3-1	-	TRBJ2-7	-	TGTGCCAGCAGCCAACAGGGCGTATCCTACGAGCAGTACTTC	CASSQQGVSYEQYF
TRBV11-2	many	TRBJ1-6	-	TGTGCCAGCAGCGGTTTCTCCTATAATTCACCCCTCCACTTT	CASSGFSYNSPLHF
TRBV28	many	TRBJ2-7	TRBD2	TGTGCCAGCAGGACGTTCGGGGGACTAGCGGGAGGGGAAACGCATCAGTACTTC	CASRTFGGLAGGETHQYF
TRBV20-1	many	TRBJ2-1	TRBD2	TGCAGTGCTAGGAAGGGACTAGCAGTTGGAAATGAGCAGTTCTTC	CSARKGLAVGNEQFF
TRBV18	-	TRBJ2-3	-	TGTGCCAGCTCACCTCCTAACAGGGTTAGCACAGATACGCAGTATTTT	CASSPPNRVSTDTQYF
TRBV30	-	TRBJ2-7	TRBD2	TGTGCCTGGAGTGTACTAGCGGGAGTGAGCGAGCAGTACTTC	CAWSVLAGVSEQYF
TRBV7-9	few	TRBJ2-5	-	TGTGCCAGCAACACAGGGATAGGGCAAGAGACCCAGTACTTC	CASNTGIGQETQYF
TRBV6-1	-	TRBJ2-2	TRBD2	TGTGCCAGCAACGGGGGGACTAGCGATCCCGGGGAGCTGTTTTTT	CASNGGTSDPGELFF
TRBV12-3/TRBV12-4	many	TRBJ1-4	-	TGTGCCAGCAGTTTTAGAGGGGCGCTTGATGAAAAACTGTTTTTT	CASSFRGALDEKLFF
TRBV30	-	TRBJ1-3	-	TGTGCCTGGAGGCAAACCTCTGGAAACACCATATATTTT	CAWRQTSGNTIYF
TRBV29-1	once	TRBJ2-7	-	TGCAGCGTTGAAGATCAGACAGCGGGCGTGGACGAGCAGTACTTC	CSVEDQTAGVDEQYF
TRBV11-2	few	TRBJ2-7	TRBD2	TGTGCCAGCAGCCGAATAGCGGGCCCCAGGGATTACGAGCAGTACTTC	CASSRIAGPRDYEQYF
TRBV24-1	-	TRBJ1-3	-	TGTGCCACCAGTGCCCCGGACCCGAGCGGCACCATATATTTT	CATSAPDPSGTIYF
TRBV28	many	TRBJ1-5	TRBD1	TGTGCCAGCAGTCCCGGCAGGGGGCAGCAGCAGCCCCAGCATTTT	CASSPGRGQQQPQHF
TRBV5-5	few	TRBJ2-5	-	TGTGCCAGCAGCTTGTGGTACAGCAGTCTACCTGGGGAGACCCAGTACTTC	CASSLWYSSLPGETQYF
TRBV7-2	few	TRBJ1-6	-	TGTGCCAGCAGCAGGACAGTCCTTTCACCCCTCCACTTT	CASSRTVLSPLHF
TRBV19	-	TRBJ2-7	TRBD2	TGTGCCAGTAGTACACTAGCGGGAGGGCCGTTCGAGCAGTACTTC	CASSTLAGGPFEQYF
TRBV4-1	-	TRBJ2-2	-	TGCGCCAGCCGTGGGCCGGGTTTCGGGGAGCTGTTTTTT	CASRGPGFGELFF
TRBV19	-	TRBJ1-5	-	TGTGCCAGTAGATCGGGGGGCTGGAGCAATCAGCCCCAGCATTTT	CASRSGGWSNQPQHF